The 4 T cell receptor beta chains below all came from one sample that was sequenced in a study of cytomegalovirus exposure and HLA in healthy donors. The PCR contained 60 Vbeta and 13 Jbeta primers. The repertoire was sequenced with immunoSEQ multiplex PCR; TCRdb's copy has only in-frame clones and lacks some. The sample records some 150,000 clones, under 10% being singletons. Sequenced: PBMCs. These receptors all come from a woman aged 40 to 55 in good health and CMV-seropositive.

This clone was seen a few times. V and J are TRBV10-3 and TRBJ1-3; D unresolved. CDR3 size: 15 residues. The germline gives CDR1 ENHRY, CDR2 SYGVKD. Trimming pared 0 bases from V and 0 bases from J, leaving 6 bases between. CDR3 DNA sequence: TGTGCCATCAGTGAGTCGAGAGGCTCTGGAAACACCATATATTTT. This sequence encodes CAISESRGSGNTIYF.

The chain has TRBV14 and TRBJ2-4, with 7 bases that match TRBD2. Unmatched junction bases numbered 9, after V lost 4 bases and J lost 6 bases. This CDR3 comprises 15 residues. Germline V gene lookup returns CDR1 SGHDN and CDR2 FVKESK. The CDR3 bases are TGTGCCAGCAGCCCCGGACTAGTGGGGCGAAACATTCAGTACTTC. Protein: CASSPGLVGRNIQYF.

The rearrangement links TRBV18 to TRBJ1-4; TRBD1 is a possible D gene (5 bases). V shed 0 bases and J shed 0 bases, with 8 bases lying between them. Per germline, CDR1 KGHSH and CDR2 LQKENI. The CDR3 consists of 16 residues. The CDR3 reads CASSPPDRATNEKLFF. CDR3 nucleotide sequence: TGTGCCAGCTCACCACCCGACAGAGCAACTAATGAAAAACTGTTTTTT.

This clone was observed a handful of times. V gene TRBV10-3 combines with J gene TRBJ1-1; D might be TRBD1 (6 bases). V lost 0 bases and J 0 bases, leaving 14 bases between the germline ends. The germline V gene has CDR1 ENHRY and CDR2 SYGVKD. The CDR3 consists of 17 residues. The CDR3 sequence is CAISESTAGAMNTEAFF. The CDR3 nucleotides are TGTGCCATCAGTGAGTCGACGGCAGGGGCCATGAACACTGAAGCTTTCTTT.